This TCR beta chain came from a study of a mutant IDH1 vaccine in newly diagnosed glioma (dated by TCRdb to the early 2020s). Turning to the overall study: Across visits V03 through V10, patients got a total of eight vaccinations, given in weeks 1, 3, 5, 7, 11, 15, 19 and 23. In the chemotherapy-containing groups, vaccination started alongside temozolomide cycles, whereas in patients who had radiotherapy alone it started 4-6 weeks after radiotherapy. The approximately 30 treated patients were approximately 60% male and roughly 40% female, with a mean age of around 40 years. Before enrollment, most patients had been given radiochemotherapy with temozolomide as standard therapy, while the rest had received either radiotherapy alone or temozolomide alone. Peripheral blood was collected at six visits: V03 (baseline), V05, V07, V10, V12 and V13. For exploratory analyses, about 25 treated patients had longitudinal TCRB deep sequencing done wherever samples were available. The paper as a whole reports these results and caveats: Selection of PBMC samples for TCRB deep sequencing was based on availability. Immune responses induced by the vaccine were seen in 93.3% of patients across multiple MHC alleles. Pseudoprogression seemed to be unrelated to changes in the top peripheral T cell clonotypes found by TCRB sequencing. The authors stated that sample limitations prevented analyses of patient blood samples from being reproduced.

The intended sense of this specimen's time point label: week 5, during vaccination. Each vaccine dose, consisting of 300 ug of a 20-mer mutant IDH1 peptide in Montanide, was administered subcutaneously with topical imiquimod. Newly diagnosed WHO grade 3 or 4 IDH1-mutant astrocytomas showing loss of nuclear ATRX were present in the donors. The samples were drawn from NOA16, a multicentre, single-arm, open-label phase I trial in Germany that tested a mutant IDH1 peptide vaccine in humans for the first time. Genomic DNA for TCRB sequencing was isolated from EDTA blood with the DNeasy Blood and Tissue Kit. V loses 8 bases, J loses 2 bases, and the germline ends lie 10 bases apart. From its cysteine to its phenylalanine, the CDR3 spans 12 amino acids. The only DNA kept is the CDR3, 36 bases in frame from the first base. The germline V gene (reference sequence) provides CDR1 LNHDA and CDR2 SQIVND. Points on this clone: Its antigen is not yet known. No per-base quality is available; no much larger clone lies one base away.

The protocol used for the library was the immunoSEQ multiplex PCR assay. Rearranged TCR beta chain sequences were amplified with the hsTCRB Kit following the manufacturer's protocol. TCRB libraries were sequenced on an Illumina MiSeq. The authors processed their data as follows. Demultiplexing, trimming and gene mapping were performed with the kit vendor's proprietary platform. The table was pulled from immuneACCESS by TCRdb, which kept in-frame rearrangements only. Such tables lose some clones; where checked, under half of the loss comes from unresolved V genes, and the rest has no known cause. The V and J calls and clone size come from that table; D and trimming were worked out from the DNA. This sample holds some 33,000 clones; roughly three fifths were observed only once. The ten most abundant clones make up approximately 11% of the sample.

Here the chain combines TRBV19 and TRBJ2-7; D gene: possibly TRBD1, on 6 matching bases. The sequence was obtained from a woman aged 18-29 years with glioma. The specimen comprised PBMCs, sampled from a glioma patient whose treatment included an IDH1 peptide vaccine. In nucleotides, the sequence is TGTGCCAGTCGTGGACAGACCTACGAGCAGTACTTC. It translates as CASRGQTYEQYF.